This T cell receptor (beta chain) stems from a study of blood T cells in healthy people across ages. The wider study: Through template switching, about one barcoded beta molecule was captured per two T cells, as measured in model experiments. Study-wide findings and caveats: A roughly linear age-dependent decrease characterized TCR beta diversity per million T cells.

This clonotype occurred a few times. Its antigen is undetermined. This CDR3 contains 13 residues. V lost 2 bases, J lost 7 bases, and 9 bases lay in between. Germline values: CDR1 SGHDN, CDR2 FVKESK. Combining a sample-barcoded 5' primer with a J-beta primer mix, a second PCR ran for roughly 6 to 11 cycles. TCRdb re-derived calls from the 5' RACE reads in MiXCR, one entry per CDR3 protein. The table shows some 1.6 million distinct CDR3 sequences, with almost 35% occurring only once. The TCR sequence derives from a woman in her 30s in good health. The rearrangement joins TRBV14 to TRBJ2-1, with D possibly TRBD1 on 5 matching bases. Sequencing was done on a sample of blood. DNA of the CDR3: TGTGCCAGCAGCCAATCTACAGGAAATGAGCAGTTCTTC. The encoded protein is CASSQSTGNEQFF.